The 10 T cell receptor beta chains in this list originate from one sample, sequenced in a study of blood T cell repertoires in COVID-19. Assay used: immunoSEQ multiplex PCR; TCRdb lists only in-frame clones, some missing. Of roughly 110,000 clones in the sample, around 88% are singletons; the top ten hold under 7%. Material for sequencing was peripheral blood. These receptors were taken from a man in his forties or fifties with active or convalescent COVID-19.

The chain carries TRBV11-2 and TRBJ1-1, with D unresolved. The germline V gene encodes CDR1 SGHAT and CDR2 FQNNGV. Trimming cost V 1 base and J 2 bases, with 5 bases left between them. This CDR3 region has 13 residues. CDR3 in DNA: TGTGCCAGCAGCTTAGGAGCCAACACTGAAGCTTTCTTT. Protein sequence: CASSLGANTEAFF. The whole variable domain, filled in from reference TRBV11-2 and TRBJ1-1, reads EAGVAQSPRYKIIEKRQSVAFWCNPISGHATLYWYQQILGQGPKLLIQFQNNGVVDDSQLPKDRFSAERLKGVDSTLKIQPAKLEDSAVYLCASSLGANTEAFFGQGTRLTVV.

The chain recombines TRBV14 with TRBJ2-7, with 7 bases lining up with TRBD1. V lost 7 bases, J lost 0 bases, and 3 bases stayed unmatched. The CDR3 consists of 13 residues. Per germline, CDR1 SGHDN and CDR2 FVKESK. CDR3 in amino acids: CASKRQGSYEQYF. As DNA, the CDR3 is TGTGCCAGCAAGAGACAGGGCTCCTACGAGCAGTACTTC.

The chain has TRBV24-1 and TRBJ2-5, with 7 bases lining up with TRBD1. The V and J ends lost 9 bases and 5 bases, in that order; junction bases with no gene match: 11. CDR1 and CDR2 from the germline V gene are KGHDR and SFDVKD. CDR3 size: 14 residues. Here the CDR3 reads CATGTAGRGETQYF. CDR3 DNA sequence: TGTGCCACCGGGACAGCAGGGAGAGGGGAGACCCAGTACTTC.

V is TRBV6-6 and J is TRBJ1-1, with TRBD1 matching 10 bases. With V trimmed by 6 bases and J by 4 bases, 5 bases remained unmatched. The CDR3 is 14 residues long. Germline CDR1 MNHNY, CDR2 SVGAGI (reference sequence). The CDR3 DNA reads as TGTGCCAGCAGGGGGACAGGGGTTAGCACTGAAGCTTTCTTT. This translates into CASRGTGVSTEAFF.

This clone was detected a few times. The chain links TRBV2 to TRBJ2-1; tentatively, D is TRBD2 (5 bases). Deletions cut 4 bases from V and 9 bases from J, with 16 bases between. Per the germline V gene, CDR1 is SNHLY and CDR2 is FYNNEI. The CDR3 length is 14 residues. The CDR3 reads CASSVRVVEGEQFF. In DNA, the CDR3 is TGTGCCAGCAGTGTAAGGGTAGTAGAGGGTGAGCAGTTCTTC.

The chain combines TRBV10-3 with TRBJ1-4; D is undetermined. The V gene's germline CDR1 is ENHRY and CDR2 SYGVKD. The length of the CDR3 is 12 residues. Between the trimmed V and J ends, which lost 10 bases and 6 bases, there was a span of 12 bases. The CDR3 DNA sequence: TGTGCCACCGGTTCCGGGGATGAAAAACTGTTTTTT. It specifies CATGSGDEKLFF.

V usage is TRBV4-3 and J usage is TRBJ1-5, with D hard to call. The CDR3 totals 13 residues. With 0 bases removed from V and 3 bases from J, the gap between germline ends came to 3 bases. From germline, CDR1 is LGHNA and CDR2 YSLEER. The CDR3 loop reads CASSQDHNQPQHF. In DNA form, the CDR3 reads TGCGCCAGCAGCCAAGACCACAATCAGCCCCAGCATTTT.

This rearrangement joins TRBV14 to TRBJ1-2, with a tentative D call TRBD1 (5 bases). The CDR3 consists of 16 residues. Germline CDR1 is SGHDN and CDR2 is FVKESK. The V gene lost 10 bases and the J gene lost 2 bases, with 23 bases spanning the gap. The CDR3 nucleotides are TGTGCCACTCACCGTCTCTCCCAAGGGGCCAACTATGGCTACACCTTC. As protein: CATHRLSQGANYGYTF. Combining the CDR3 with reference TRBV14 and TRBJ1-2 gives the whole variable domain EAGVTQFPSHSVIEKGQTVTLRCDPISGHDNLYWYRRVMGKEIKFLLHFVKESKQDESGMPNNRFLAERTGGTYSTLKVQPAELEDSGVYFCATHRLSQGANYGYTFGSGTRLTVV.

This sequence joins TRBV20-1 and TRBJ2-5, with D perhaps TRBD2 (5 bases). CDR1 and CDR2 (germline): DFQATT, SNEGSKA (reference sequence). CDR3 size: 13 residues. Trimming pared 3 bases from V and 2 bases from J, leaving 10 bases between. Here the CDR3 DNA reads TGCAGTGCTAGTGGGGAGAATCAAGAGACCCAGTACTTC. Amino acid sequence: CSASGENQETQYF.

The chain joins TRBV11-2 to TRBJ2-1, with 7 bases matching TRBD2. This CDR3 is built from 15 residues. V lost 4 bases, J lost 5 bases, and 8 bases stayed unmatched. Germline V gives CDR1 SGHAT, CDR2 FQNNGV. The CDR3 coding sequence is TGTGCCAGCAGCTCGCGGGCTAGCGGAGACAATGAGCAGTTCTTC. The encoded protein is CASSSRASGDNEQFF.